Listed below are T cell receptor beta chains from one sample, sequenced in a study of T cell changes during pregnancy in multiple sclerosis. Measured with immunoSEQ multiplex PCR; TCRdb has only the in-frame clones, and not every one. The data show tens of thousands of clones, 75% to 90% seen once. The sample in question was CD4+ T cells from peripheral blood mononuclear cells, obtained in the first trimester of pregnancy. The receptors were sampled from a female donor with multiple sclerosis, enrolled in a pregnancy study. CDR3s leave out the opening cysteine and the closing phenylalanine or tryptophan.

TRBJ2-1,TRBV11-2,ASSQGPWNAQF
TRBJ2-1,TRBV7-2,ASSLDRVFDEQF
TRBJ2-1,TRBV12-5,ASGLSSRGLNEQF
TRBJ1-5,TRBV9,ASSVVDRFDSPQH
TRBJ1-4,TRBV6-4,ASSDWAGKKLF
TRBJ2-7,TRBV6-5,ASSYSSGTYEQY
TRBJ2-1,TRBV27,ASSEIAGGLAEQF
TRBJ1-2,TRBV5-1,ASSYDGTALPGYT
TRBJ2-5,TRBV18,ASSPRAGEETQY
TRBJ1-5,TRBV28,ASSLSYQPQH
TRBJ1-3,TRBV6-1,ASRTNSGNTIY
TRBJ2-7,TRBV6-5,ASSYSGLPRSYEQY
TRBJ2-5,TRBV5-1,ASSLAGRGETQY
TRBJ1-2,TRBV4-3,ASSQELPGGYGYT
TRBJ2-1,TRBV4-2,ASSQAALAGAYNEQF
TRBJ1-2,TRBV6-1,ASSEFPGGYGYT
TRBJ1-4,TRBV19,ASSLRDEKLF
TRBJ2-4,TRBV30,AWSAGLGNIQY
TRBJ2-2,TRBV11-3,ASSQPRLERFNTGELF
TRBJ2-6,TRBV9,ASSSRGLLGGGANVLT
TRBJ1-5,TRBV2,ASSESGQGQH
TRBJ1-5,TRBV9,ASSVALGWRTGSGQPQH
TRBJ2-3,TRBV6-1,ASSERLAGGRRDTQY
TRBJ2-7,TRBV19,ASSLSGGDEQY
TRBJ1-1,TRBV28,ASSLLVNTEAF
TRBJ2-7,TRBV2,ATCPGQGVHEQY
TRBJ1-1,TRBV18,ASSPGTGGKAF
TRBJ2-2,TRBV7-2,ASSANPGTTGELF
TRBJ2-7,TRBV2,ASQDGTSGSYEQY
TRBJ2-7,TRBV9,ASSAGITGFDEQY
TRBJ2-7,TRBV5-6,ASRKGPGQYSYEQY
TRBJ1-5,TRBV19,ASSRQGGNQPQH
TRBJ2-3,TRBV27,ASSLKLAADTQY
TRBJ2-4,TRBV7-2,ASSLARGLGARPLGKNIQY
TRBJ1-3,TRBV5-1,ASSRYAGDSSSGNTIY
TRBJ2-1,TRBV5-5,ASSLAFGLANNEQF
TRBJ1-5,TRBV2,ASTRSGDRQPQH
TRBJ1-5,TRBV2,ASRGWGLPQH
TRBJ1-4,TRBV5-6,ASSRTGSGEKLF
TRBJ1-6,TRBV28,AITRTGNYNSPLH
TRBJ1-2,TRBV19,ASTSGLGGYT
TRBJ2-1,TRBV9,ASSVELRDLGNNEQF
TRBJ2-1,TRBV7-8,ASSPRLDAGRGEQF
TRBJ2-6,TRBV11-1,ASSYLDRPLANVLT
TRBJ1-6,TRBV30,AWSVQGRSPLH
TRBJ2-3,TRBV5-6,ASSLTGGGRADTQY
TRBJ2-2,TRBV5-6,ASSTTGLADHTGELF
TRBJ2-5,TRBV29-1,SVEMGSKTQY
TRBJ2-7,TRBV20-1,SAWGLYEQY
TRBJ2-7,TRBV21-1,ASSSLLAGGLSYEQY
TRBJ2-7,TRBV29-1,SVASGRAYEQY
TRBJ2-3,TRBV9,ASSVEGRRDTDTQY
TRBJ2-2,TRBV28,ASSPRAGTDTGELF
TRBJ1-4,TRBV9,ASSRDRGGEKLF
TRBJ1-2,TRBV7-3,ASSRQQGPGYGYT
TRBJ2-5,TRBV19,ASSSRGRETQY
TRBJ1-1,TRBV10-3,AISVGQVTEAF
TRBJ1-2,TRBV27,ASSTDRANYGYT